The rows below give T cell receptor beta chains drawn from one sample of a study of blood T cell repertoires in COVID-19. The table came from immunoSEQ multiplex PCR; TCRdb's copy has only in-frame clones and leaves some out. The repertoire includes some 390,000 clones, roughly 86% of them detected once, and about 1.7% sits in the top ten. Input material: PBMCs or T cells enriched from blood (not recorded which). The receptors derive from a woman under 40 who had recovered from COVID-19. The CDR3 runs from the conserved cysteine through the conserved F or W. Each record gives: clone size, J gene, V gene, D gene, CDR3 protein, CDR3 DNA. The D gene is left open where the match is weak. Clone sizes are given selectively: once, few, many, or a class where the clone is expanded.

-,TRBJ1-3,TRBV3-1/TRBV3-2,-,CASSQRDTGNTIYF,TGTGCCAGCAGCCAACGAGATACTGGAAACACCATATATTTT
-,TRBJ2-7,TRBV6-5,-,CASRPRGTYEQYF,TGTGCCAGCAGACCTAGGGGCACCTACGAGCAGTACTTC
-,TRBJ2-7,TRBV6-5,-,CASSYSTGWDYEQYF,TGTGCCAGCAGTTACTCGACGGGGTGGGACTACGAGCAGTACTTC
few,TRBJ1-4,TRBV9,TRBD1,CASSVTGQGPNEKLFF,TGTGCCAGCAGCGTGACGGGACAGGGGCCTAATGAAAAACTGTTTTTT
-,TRBJ1-2,TRBV30,TRBD1,CAWVTGGGYTF,TGTGCCTGGGTGACAGGGGGTGGCTACACCTTC
once,TRBJ2-5,TRBV10-2,-,CASSFSLTPTPGIRKTQYF,TGCGCCAGCAGTTTTTCCCTTACCCCGACACCGGGAATCAGGAAGACCCAGTACTTC
-,TRBJ1-5,TRBV9,-,CASSPTLGPHQPQHF,TGTGCCAGCAGCCCGACTTTAGGTCCCCATCAGCCCCAGCATTTT
-,TRBJ2-5,TRBV3-1/TRBV3-2,-,CASSQAVGGETQYF,TGTGCCAGCAGCCAGGCGGTGGGTGGCGAGACCCAGTACTTC
-,TRBJ1-5,TRBV6-5,-,CASSRTPNQPQHF,TGTGCCAGCAGTCGCACACCGAATCAGCCCCAGCATTTT
-,TRBJ2-2,TRBV4-3,TRBD2,CASSLYSGGANTGELFF,TGCGCCAGCAGCCTTTATAGCGGGGGGGCGAACACCGGGGAGCTGTTTTTT
-,TRBJ2-3,TRBV18,TRBD2,CASSATSGSTDTQYF,TGTGCCAGCTCAGCGACTAGCGGTAGCACAGATACGCAGTATTTT
-,TRBJ2-1,TRBV11-3,TRBD2,CASSLGSPRAGRAPEQFF,TGTGCCAGCAGCTTAGGCAGTCCTAGGGCAGGGAGGGCACCTGAGCAGTTCTTC
-,TRBJ2-4,TRBV5-6,-,CASSPIPGAKNIQYF,TGTGCCAGCAGCCCCATACCGGGGGCCAAAAACATTCAGTACTTC
-,TRBJ1-5,TRBV30,-,CAWSEQGNQPQHF,TGTGCCTGGAGCGAACAGGGAAATCAGCCCCAGCATTTT
-,TRBJ1-5,TRBV28,-,CASSLAYSHQHF,TGTGCCAGCAGTCTTGCTTACAGTCACCAGCATTTT
-,TRBJ1-4,TRBV11-2,-,CASSPVLTVANEKLFF,TGTGCCAGCAGCCCAGTTTTGACAGTGGCGAACGAAAAACTGTTTTTT
-,TRBJ2-1,TRBV11-3,TRBD2,CASSPGGTSGFNEQFF,TGTGCCAGCAGCCCCGGCGGGACTAGCGGCTTCAATGAGCAGTTCTTC
-,TRBJ1-4,TRBV7-2,-,CASSLKGYGLTNEKLFF,TGTGCCAGCAGCTTAAAGGGGTACGGGTTAACTAATGAAAAACTGTTTTTT
once,TRBJ1-5,TRBV7-8,-,CASSSPGANQPQHF,TGTGCCAGCAGCTCCCCAGGTGCGAATCAGCCCCAGCATTTT
-,TRBJ1-1,TRBV6-5,TRBD1,CASSYWTGRNNTEAFF,TGTGCCAGCAGTTATTGGACAGGGAGGAATAACACTGAAGCTTTCTTT
-,TRBJ1-3,TRBV6-5,-,CASSYSIEGAGNTIYF,TGTGCCAGCAGTTACTCGATCGAGGGTGCTGGAAACACCATATATTTT
-,TRBJ1-2,TRBV6-5,-,CASSMSGGLQHYTF,TGTGCCAGCAGCATGTCGGGGGGGCTCCAACACTACACCTTC
once,TRBJ1-3,TRBV10-3,TRBD1,CATRTGDVGNTIYF,TGTGCCACTAGGACAGGGGATGTCGGAAACACCATATATTTT
-,TRBJ2-5,TRBV30,TRBD1,CAWRTQGGIETQYF,TGTGCCTGGCGCACACAGGGGGGAATAGAGACCCAGTACTTC
-,TRBJ1-1,TRBV27,-,CASSLSRGTEAFF,TGTGCCAGCAGTTTAAGCCGGGGGACTGAAGCTTTCTTT
-,TRBJ1-5,TRBV5-8,TRBD1,CASSSGTDNQPQHF,TGTGCCAGCAGCTCTGGGACAGACAATCAGCCCCAGCATTTT
-,TRBJ2-3,TRBV5-1,-,CASSLQGLTDTQYF,TGCGCCAGCAGCTTGCAGGGACTCACAGATACGCAGTATTTT
-,TRBJ2-2,TRBV11-3,-,CASSLDRTAGELFF,TGTGCCAGCAGCTTAGACAGGACAGCCGGGGAGCTGTTTTTT
-,TRBJ1-2,TRBV28,-,CASSQGTRGYTF,TGTGCCAGCAGCCAGGGGACACGCGGCTACACCTTC
-,TRBJ1-2,TRBV18,TRBD1,CASSWGDREVYGYTF,TGTGCCAGCTCGTGGGGCGACAGGGAGGTCTATGGCTACACCTTC
once,TRBJ2-7,TRBV11-2,-,CASSLEEGYEQYF,TGTGCCAGCAGCTTAGAAGAGGGCTACGAGCAGTACTTC
-,TRBJ2-1,TRBV29-1,TRBD2,CRAGGHYNEQFF,TGCAGGGCGGGGGGGCATTACAATGAGCAGTTCTTC
-,TRBJ2-7,TRBV19,-,CASSRGYEQYF,TGTGCCAGTAGCCGGGGTTACGAGCAGTACTTC
-,TRBJ2-7,TRBV6-5,TRBD2,CASSPQGLAFYEQYF,TGTGCCAGCAGCCCCCAGGGACTAGCGTTCTACGAGCAGTACTTC
-,TRBJ1-1,TRBV28,TRBD1,CASRIAGGASYTEAFF,TGTGCCAGCAGAATCGCAGGGGGCGCATCGTACACTGAAGCTTTCTTT
-,TRBJ2-3,TRBV6-1,TRBD1,CASSATGGRTDTQYF,TGTGCCAGCAGTGCGACAGGGGGTCGGACAGATACGCAGTATTTT